The 20 T cell receptor beta chains reported below all come from one sample, sequenced in a study of blood T cells in healthy people across ages. Next came a second PCR, run for about 7 to 12 cycles, which used a sample-barcoded 5' primer along with a J-beta primer mix. TCRdb itself ran the 5' RACE reads through MiXCR, one entry per CDR3 protein. The sample includes around 800,000 distinct CDR3 sequences, about 46% of them seen just once. The sample consisted of blood. All receptors derive from a man at least 80 years old in good health.

A remark on this clonotype: Germline is not matched at one junction end, which may reflect a read error. V gene TRBV6-2 or TRBV6-3 combines with J gene TRBJ2-5, with a weak D call TRBD1 (6 bases). The CDR3 spans 14 residues. The germline gives CDR1 MNHEY, CDR2 SVGEGT. CDR3 protein: CAGSPWGPGYEQYF. CDR3 nucleotide sequence: TGTGCCGGCAGCCCTTGGGGGCCTGGCTATGAGCAGTACTTC.

The chain recombines TRBV29-1 with TRBJ2-5; D may match TRBD1 or TRBD2 (5 bases each). Trimming took 2 bases from V and 3 from J, leaving 13 bases between them. This CDR3 contains 14 residues. CDR1 is SQVTM, CDR2 ANQGSEA, per germline. CDR3 residues: CSVEWGAREETQYF. Written as DNA, the CDR3 is TGCAGCGTTGAATGGGGAGCCAGGGAAGAGACCCAGTACTTC.

The chain is built from TRBV29-1 and TRBJ2-1; 10 nucleotides match TRBD2. Germline CDR1 and CDR2: SQVTM and ANQGSEA. The CDR3 contains 14 residues. V was pared by 2 bases and J by 9 bases, with 7 bases of the junction left unmatched. CDR3: CSVEMASGSFEQFF. The CDR3 DNA sequence: TGCAGCGTTGAAATGGCTAGCGGGAGTTTTGAGCAGTTCTTC.

This clonotype was seen ten or more times. The chain joins TRBV12-3 or TRBV12-4 to TRBJ2-7; 7 nucleotides match TRBD1. This CDR3 region has 15 residues. Losses at the gene ends were 5 bases for V and 3 bases for J; bases not matched to a gene: 10. The CDR3 loop is CASSPPGGTIYEQYF. The CDR3 DNA sequence: TGTGCCAGCAGTCCTCCAGGGGGAACGATCTACGAGCAGTACTTC.

The genes are TRBV12-3 or TRBV12-4 and TRBJ1-5; D gene ambiguous. Trimming shortened V by 3 bases and J by 0 bases, and 12 bases separated the two germline ends. CDR3 length: 16 residues. The CDR3: CASSFFQSNSNQPQHF. The CDR3 DNA is TGTGCCAGCAGTTTCTTCCAGTCCAATAGCAATCAGCCCCAGCATTTT.

This clonotype was counted only a few times. The J gene is TRBJ1-6, the V gene TRBV5-1, with D possibly TRBD1 on 6 matching bases. From germline, CDR1 is SGHRS and CDR2 YFSETQ. Trimming took 0 bases from V and 5 from J, leaving 9 bases between them. The CDR3 covers 15 residues. The CDR3 DNA follows: TGCGCCAGCAGCTTGGGGCAGGGGAATAATTCACCCCTCCACTTT. It encodes CASSLGQGNNSPLHF.

The chain employs TRBV20-1 and TRBJ2-7; 10 nucleotides match TRBD1. This CDR3 region has 12 residues. CDR1 and CDR2 from the germline V gene are DFQATT and SNEGSKA (reference sequence). Unmatched junction bases numbered 4, after V lost 5 bases and J lost 6 bases. CDR3 nucleotide sequence: TGCAGTGCTGCCCGGGACAGGGGCGAGCAGTACTTC. Protein: CSAARDRGEQYF.

This clonotype was seen more than once but under ten times. This chain uses TRBV5-1 with TRBJ2-1; 7 bases are shared with TRBD2. Germline V gene sequence: CDR1 SGHRS, CDR2 YFSETQ. This CDR3 region has 13 residues. V was clipped by 4 bases and J by 6 bases; unmatched bases: 4. CDR3: CASSRRLANEQFF. The CDR3 coding sequence is TGCGCCAGCAGCAGAAGACTAGCCAATGAGCAGTTCTTC.

The V and J genes are TRBV7-9 and TRBJ2-6; TRBD1 aligns across 11 bases. Germline CDR1 reads SEHNR; CDR2 reads FQNEAQ (reference sequence). There are 18 residues in the CDR3. V was pared by 1 base and J by 2 bases, with 4 bases of the junction left unmatched. CDR3 amino acids: CASSLGGQGAAGANVLTF. DNA for the CDR3: TGTGCCAGCAGCTTAGGAGGACAGGGGGCGGCTGGGGCCAACGTCCTGACTTTC.

This clonotype was detected only once. The V and J genes are TRBV28 and TRBJ2-1; TRBD2 aligns across 9 bases. The germline gives CDR1 MDHEN, CDR2 SYDVKM. The CDR3 length is 15 residues. V was clipped by 7 bases and J by 8 bases; unmatched bases: 12. DNA for the CDR3: TGTGCCAGCAAGCTGATGAGTAGCGGGGGCGATGAGCAGTTCTTC. Protein: CASKLMSSGGDEQFF.

Only a few counts were recorded for this clonotype. One end of the junction is discordant with germline, which a read error may explain. The rearrangement uses TRBV5-1 and TRBJ1-2; unclear D gene. Germline loops: CDR1 SGHRS, CDR2 YFSETQ. The CDR3 has 13 residues. The CDR3 region has the DNA TGCGCCAGCAGCCCCGGACGACTCTATGGCCACACCTTC. Encoded protein: CASSPGRLYGHTF.

The chain carries TRBV12-3 or TRBV12-4 and TRBJ2-5; D possibly matches TRBD1 or TRBD2 (5 bases each). This CDR3 spans 13 amino acids. V was pared by 7 bases and J by 1 base, with 10 bases between. The DNA of the CDR3 is TGTGCCAGCAACCGGGACCTCCAAGAGACCCAGTACTTC. Protein: CASNRDLQETQYF.

J is TRBJ2-5 and V is TRBV29-1, with D possibly TRBD1 on 6 matching bases. Trimming pared 1 base from V and 0 bases from J, leaving 9 bases between. The CDR3 length is 14 residues. Germline CDR1 and CDR2: SQVTM and ANQGSEA. CDR3 sequence (DNA): TGCAGCGTTGAAGGGACAGAGTACCAAGAGACCCAGTACTTC. Protein: CSVEGTEYQETQYF. Supplemented by reference TRBV29-1 and TRBJ2-5, the full variable domain reads SAVISQKPSRDICQRGTSLTIQCQVDSQVTMMFWYRQQPGQSLTLIATANQGSEATYESGFVIDKFPISRPNLTFSTLTVSNMSPEDSSIYLCSVEGTEYQETQYFGPGTRLLVL.

This clonotype has a single count. A much bigger clone sits one base away, suggesting this may be a read error. The genes are TRBV6-2 or TRBV6-3 and TRBJ2-5; D remains unclear. The V end lost 2 bases, the J end lost 11 bases, and 12 bases lay between the germline ends. There are 12 residues in the CDR3. Germline lookup yields CDR1 MNHEY and CDR2 SVGEGT. CDR3 nucleotide sequence: TGTGCCAGCAGTTACGCCGAGAATGAGCAGTACTTC. This encodes CASSYAENEQYF.

The table lists this clonotype with a few counts. The chain carries TRBV7-3 and TRBJ1-1, with no clear D. Germline V CDR1 and CDR2: SGHTA, FQGTGA. The CDR3 extends over 14 amino acids. V dropped 2 bases and J dropped 0 bases, with 7 bases sitting between them. CDR3 nucleotides: TGTGCCAGCAGCTTAGTGGGAATGAACACTGAAGCTTTCTTT. It specifies CASSLVGMNTEAFF.

The J gene is TRBJ2-3, the V gene TRBV5-1; 9 bases fit TRBD2. The germline gives CDR1 SGHRS, CDR2 YFSETQ. The CDR3 length is 16 residues. Trimming removed 4 bases from V and 2 bases from J; junction bases left unmatched: 8. The CDR3: CASSHSGSLDTDTQYF. CDR3 DNA: TGCGCCAGCAGCCATAGCGGGAGCCTCGACACAGATACGCAGTATTTT. The variable domain in full, with the rest retrieved from reference TRBV5-1 and TRBJ2-3, is KAGVTQTPRYLIKTRGQQVTLSCSPISGHRSVSWYQQTPGQGLQFLFEYFSETQRNKGNFPGRFSGRQFSNSRSEMNVSTLELGDSALYLCASSHSGSLDTDTQYFGPGTRLTVL.

The V call is TRBV6-2 or TRBV6-3, the J call TRBJ2-4, with TRBD2 identical over 7 bases. Gene TRBJ2-7 matches the end of the DNA better, so the J call may be wrong. This CDR3 is built from 17 residues. Germline assignment: CDR1 MNHEY and CDR2 SVGEGT. DNA of the CDR3: TGTGCCAGCAGCCGCACGACGGCTAGCGGCCCCTCCTACGAGCAGTACTTC. It specifies CASSRTTASGPSYEQYF.

V and J are TRBV20-1 and TRBJ2-1, with a possible D match to TRBD2 (5 bases). The CDR3 spans 13 residues. V was clipped by 2 bases and J by 13 bases, with 18 bases between them. Germline CDR1 is DFQATT and CDR2 is SNEGSKA (reference sequence). In DNA form, the CDR3 reads TGCAGTGCTAGAACGTCACGGGAAGAGACCCAGTTCTTC. This sequence encodes CSARTSREETQFF.

At least ten counts were recorded for this clonotype. The chain uses TRBV20-1 and TRBJ2-7; a weak D match, TRBD2 (7 bases). The CDR3 sequence is 15 residues long. Germline values: CDR1 DFQATT, CDR2 SNEGSKA (reference sequence). Trimming took off 4 bases at V and 2 bases at J, with 18 bases between the two ends. The CDR3 sequence: CSATASGGFTYEQYF. The CDR3 DNA follows: TGCAGTGCTACCGCATCGGGGGGCTTTACCTACGAGCAGTACTTC.

This clonotype was detected only a few times. The chain joins TRBV18 to TRBJ1-2; D not certain. The CDR3 is 13 residues long. The V end was cut by 3 bases, the J end by 4 bases, with 9 bases between. From germline, CDR1 is KGHSH and CDR2 LQKENI. This chain's CDR3 is CASSPETSYGYTF. The DNA of the CDR3 is TGTGCCAGCTCACCCGAGACCAGCTATGGCTACACCTTC. Based on the CDR3 plus reference TRBV18 and TRBJ1-2, the full variable domain is NAGVMQNPRHLVRRRGQEARLRCSPMKGHSHVYWYRQLPEEGLKFMVYLQKENIIDESGMPKERFSAEFPKEGPSILRIQQVVRGDSAAYFCASSPETSYGYTFGSGTRLTVV.